The clone carrying this TCR beta chain was seen a handful of times. Primers used in a second PCR of roughly 6 to 11 cycles were a sample-barcoded 5' primer and a J-beta primer mix. From the 5' RACE reads, TCRdb called clonotypes with MiXCR, one entry per CDR3 protein. Among roughly 800,000 distinct CDR3 sequences listed, roughly 25% were seen once. The data were obtained in a study of blood T cells in healthy people across ages. These sequences were also reported in another study, on T cells of mothers and their children. That study adds: According to the study, all extracted RNA entered cDNA synthesis at around 1.5 ug per 15 ul.

The sequence derives from a boy between 5 and 17 years old in good health. Sequencing was performed on blood.

The CDR3 loop reads CASSESGTGGNEQYF. Here the CDR3 DNA reads TGTGCCAGCAGTGAGAGCGGGACAGGGGGCAACGAGCAGTACTTC. V usage is TRBV28 and J usage is TRBJ2-7; 12 bases fit TRBD1. V gave up 5 bases and J gave up 5 bases; unmatched junction bases: 7. This CDR3 comprises 15 residues. The germline V gene has CDR1 MDHEN and CDR2 SYDVKM.